These 8 T cell receptor beta chains were sequenced from one sample in a study of human T cells and chemical hapten exposure. TCRdb reanalysed the RACE reads using MiXCR and keeps one entry per CDR3 protein. The top ten hold under 13% of the sample, which has 97,000 or so distinct CDR3 sequences, 27% seen once. Time point noted: patch test 3, about 24 weeks after DPC sensitization. Sample treatment: therapeutic diphenylcyclopropenone sensitization with weekly scalp DPC. Sequences were derived from whole blood, sampled in connection with sensitization to the hapten diphenylcyclopropenone (DPC). The receptors derive from a man between 35 and 55 years old with alopecia areata. Some clones in this sample may be carry-over from other donors' samples.

The V call is TRBV28, the J call TRBJ2-1; TRBD2 agrees at 13 bases. Trimming took 6 bases from V and 7 from J; bases not matched to a gene: 6. The CDR3 consists of 15 residues. Per the germline V gene, CDR1 is MDHEN and CDR2 is SYDVKM. DNA for the CDR3: TGTGCCAGCAGCCCCGGGACTAGCGGGGTGAATGAGCAGTTCTTC. Translation: CASSPGTSGVNEQFF.

The J gene is TRBJ2-1, the V gene TRBV5-1; D gene unclear. This CDR3 spans 16 amino acids. Trimming shortened V by 4 bases and J by 0 bases, and 14 bases separated the two germline ends. Germline V lookup: CDR1 SGHRS, CDR2 YFSETQ. In nucleotides, the CDR3 is TGCGCCAGCAGCGCGGACGCCGTCAGCTCCTACAATGAGCAGTTCTTC. Translating gives CASSADAVSSYNEQFF.

V usage is TRBV12-3 or TRBV12-4 and J usage is TRBJ1-5; no firm D call. V lost 4 bases to trimming and J lost 3 bases, with 7 bases between them. The CDR3 totals 13 residues. The CDR3 loop reads CASSWGPNQPQHF. CDR3 sequence (DNA): TGTGCCAGCAGTTGGGGTCCCAATCAGCCCCAGCATTTT.

This clonotype was detected only a few times. This chain uses TRBV28 with TRBJ1-5; no clear D gene. Between the trimmed V and J ends, which lost 7 bases and 3 bases, there was a span of 10 bases. The CDR3 sequence is 13 residues long. The germline V gene has CDR1 MDHEN and CDR2 SYDVKM. For the CDR3, the DNA is TGTGCCAGCATGGCCCGGTACAATCAGCCCCAGCATTTT. Translated: CASMARYNQPQHF.

The chain has TRBV7-9 and TRBJ2-6; D is undetermined. The CDR3 spans 14 residues. Germline V gives CDR1 SEHNR, CDR2 FQNEAQ (reference sequence). V was pared by 6 bases and J by 0 bases, with 6 bases between. This CDR3 is CASRRSSGANVLTF. CDR3 nucleotide sequence: TGTGCCAGCAGGCGCAGCTCTGGGGCCAACGTCCTGACTTTC.

The genes are TRBV20-1 and TRBJ2-5; D is possibly TRBD2 (5 bases). CDR1 and CDR2 from the germline V gene are DFQATT and SNEGSKA (reference sequence). V was cut by 5 bases and J by 5 bases, with 9 bases left in between. The CDR3 sequence is 11 residues long. CDR3 amino acids: CSALALETQYF. The CDR3 region has the DNA TGCAGTGCTCTAGCTTTGGAGACCCAGTACTTC.

This chain links TRBV24-1 with TRBJ2-3; unclear D gene. The V end was cut by 1 base, the J end by 2 bases, with 0 bases between. Germline-derived CDR1 and CDR2 are KGHDR and SFDVKD. The CDR3 is 12 residues long. CDR3 residues: CATSDFTDTQYF. DNA of the CDR3: TGTGCCACCAGTGATTTCACAGATACGCAGTATTTT.

The rearrangement joins TRBV27 to TRBJ2-3; D gene uncertain. Germline CDR1 reads MNHEY; CDR2 reads SMNVEV (reference sequence). Between the trimmed V and J ends, which lost 6 bases and 2 bases, there was a span of 18 bases. The CDR3 covers 16 residues. CDR3 sequence: CASRSSHSPHTDTQYF. CDR3 bases: TGTGCCAGCAGATCTAGTCACTCTCCCCACACAGATACGCAGTATTTT.